The TCR beta chain under discussion was sequenced for a study of vaccination effects on CD4 cells after COVID-19. Assay: immunoSEQ multiplex PCR; the TCRdb copy retains only in-frame clones and omits some. The data show roughly 71,000 clones, under 80% seen once. Peptide-pool stimulation followed by sequencing identified expanded antigen-specific CD4+ clonotypes in the ViraFEST assay. Scientists isolated CD4+ T cells after a roughly ten-day culture period ended. All participants had two doses of either the BNT162b2 or mRNA-1273 vaccine. People in the vaccine group had not been infected with SARS-CoV-2 before, and their nucleocapsid antibodies were negative. IL-2 medium supplanted half the medium on days 3 and 7. This CDR3 comprises 15 residues. The junction had 8 bases not matched to a gene; V was cut back by 7 bases and J by 1 base. The germline V gene encodes CDR1 SGHDT and CDR2 YYEEEE. A word on this clone: Its antigen remains unidentified.

The rearrangement joins TRBV5-6 to TRBJ1-2; TRBD1 matches 9 bases. The receptor comes from a human donor who received a COVID-19 vaccine. Sequenced here: CD4+ T cells from PBMCs cultured with HCoV-OC43 spike peptides, sampled after COVID-19 vaccination. This sample's subset: HCoV-OC43 spike overlapping peptide pool stimulation. The CDR3 region is CASQQRTGVNYGYTF. CDR3 DNA sequence: TGTGCCAGCCAACAGCGGACAGGGGTTAACTATGGCTACACCTTC.